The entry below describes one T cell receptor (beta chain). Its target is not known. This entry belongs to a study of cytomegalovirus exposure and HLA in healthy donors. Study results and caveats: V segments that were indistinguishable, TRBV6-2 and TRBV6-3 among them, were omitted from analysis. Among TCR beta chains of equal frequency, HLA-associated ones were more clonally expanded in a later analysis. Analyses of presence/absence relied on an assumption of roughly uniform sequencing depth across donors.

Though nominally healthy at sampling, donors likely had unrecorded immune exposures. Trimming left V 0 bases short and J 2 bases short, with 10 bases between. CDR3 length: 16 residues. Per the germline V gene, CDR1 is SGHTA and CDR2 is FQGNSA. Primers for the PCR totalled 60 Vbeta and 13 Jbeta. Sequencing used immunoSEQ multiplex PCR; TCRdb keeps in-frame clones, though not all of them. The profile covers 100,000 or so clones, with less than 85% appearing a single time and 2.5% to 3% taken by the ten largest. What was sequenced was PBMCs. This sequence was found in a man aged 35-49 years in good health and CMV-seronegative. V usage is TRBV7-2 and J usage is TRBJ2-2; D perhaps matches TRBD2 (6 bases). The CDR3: CASSLARTSNTGELFF. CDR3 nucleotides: TGTGCCAGCAGCTTAGCGCGAACTAGCAACACCGGGGAGCTGTTTTTT.